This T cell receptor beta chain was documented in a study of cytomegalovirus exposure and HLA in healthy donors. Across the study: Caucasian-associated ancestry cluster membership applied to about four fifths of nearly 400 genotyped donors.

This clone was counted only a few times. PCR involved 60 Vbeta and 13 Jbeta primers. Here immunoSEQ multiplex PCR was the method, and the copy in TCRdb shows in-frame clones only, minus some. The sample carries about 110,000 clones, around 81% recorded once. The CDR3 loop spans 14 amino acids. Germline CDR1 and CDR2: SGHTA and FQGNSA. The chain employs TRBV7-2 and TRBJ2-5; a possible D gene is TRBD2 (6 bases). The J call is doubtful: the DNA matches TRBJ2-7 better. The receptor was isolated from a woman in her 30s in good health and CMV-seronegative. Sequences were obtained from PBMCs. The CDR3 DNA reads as TGTGCCAGCAGTTTTCGGGACTCCTCCTACGAGCAGTACTTC. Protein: CASSFRDSSYEQYF.